This entry lists 10 T cell receptor beta chains sequenced from one sample in a study of T cells expressing NK-cell markers. Using the 5' RACE reads, TCRdb records one entry per CDR3 protein without DNA. The table lists roughly 420,000 distinct CDR3 sequences. Source material: blood T cells: a sorted CD56 or NKG2C T cell subset, CD4+ or CD8+ T cells, or bulk PBMC T cells (not recorded which). The source is a woman aged 18-70 years in good health.

The chain employs TRBV19 and TRBJ2-2. CDR1 is LNHDA and CDR2 is SQIVND in the germline V gene (reference sequence). The CDR3 extends over 14 amino acids. CDR3: CASRNGLDPRELFF.

V usage is TRBV25-1 and J usage is TRBJ2-2. Per the germline V gene, CDR1 is MGHDK and CDR2 is SYGVNS. The CDR3 covers 15 residues. CDR3 protein: CASSEGSTTTGELFF.

This rearrangement joins TRBV7-2 to TRBJ2-5; TCRdb's D call of TRBD1 is untestable without DNA. Germline lookup yields CDR1 SGHTA and CDR2 FQGNSA. CDR3 length: 16 amino acids. The chain's CDR3 is CASSRPEAGLEETQYF.

The gene calls are TRBV7-9 and TRBJ2-1; lacking DNA, the TRBD2 call made by TCRdb goes unchecked. CDR1 and CDR2 from the germline V gene are SEHNR and FQNEAQ (reference sequence). CDR3 size: 17 residues. The CDR3 sequence: CASSLIFEREGYNEQFF.

The chain employs TRBV3-1 and TRBJ1-6. Per germline, CDR1 LGHDT and CDR2 YNNKEL (reference sequence). The CDR3 sequence is 15 residues long. The CDR3 spells CASSQAGGLNSPLHF.

This chain connects TRBV20-1 to TRBJ2-7; as DNA is missing, the TRBD2 call by TCRdb cannot be tested. CDR1 and CDR2 from the germline V gene are DFQATT and SNEGSKA (reference sequence). This CDR3 comprises 13 residues. CDR3 sequence: CSANPAGSYEQYF.

The gene calls are TRBV7-9 and TRBJ2-7; TCRdb returns TRBD2, unconfirmable since there is no DNA. The germline V gene has CDR1 SEHNR and CDR2 FQNEAQ (reference sequence). This CDR3 has 16 amino acids. CDR3 protein: CASSNSPSEMVYEQYF.

V gene TRBV7-2 combines with J gene TRBJ2-1; the D call of TRBD2 rests on TCRdb alone, since no DNA is present to check it. This CDR3 is 15 amino acids long. The germline V gene has CDR1 SGHTA and CDR2 FQGNSA. The CDR3: CASSGGLAGVKEQFF.

The V call is TRBV29-1, the J call TRBJ2-2. Per the germline V gene, CDR1 is SQVTM and CDR2 is ANQGSEA. The CDR3 runs to 11 residues. CDR3 sequence reads: CSVALAGELFF.

The chain employs TRBV7-6 and TRBJ1-1; without DNA, the TCRdb call of TRBD1 cannot be checked. This CDR3 contains 14 residues. CDR1 is SGHVS and CDR2 is FNYEAQ in the germline V gene. The CDR3 is CASSYRAGATEAFF. The complete variable domain, with remaining parts taken from reference TRBV7-6 and TRBJ1-1, reads GAGVSQSPRYKVTKRGQDVALRCDPISGHVSLYWYRQALGQGPEFLTYFNYEAQQDKSGLPNDRFSAERPEGSISTLTIQRTEQRDSAMYRCASSYRAGATEAFFGQGTRLTVV.